Listed below are T cell receptor beta chains from one sample, sequenced in a study of monozygotic twins with inflammatory bowel disease. Each CDR3 protein gets one entry in TCRdb, which reprocessed the 5' RACE reads and gives no DNA. The record lists 300,000 to 450,000 distinct CDR3 sequences, of which the ten most abundant hold approximately 2.4%. Sequences were obtained from blood. Every receptor here comes from a human donor with ulcerative colitis or Crohn's disease, or a healthy co-twin of an affected twin (not recorded which). The CDR3 runs from the conserved cysteine through the conserved F or W. Fields, in order: V gene, J gene, CDR3 protein.

V: TRBV7-6
J: TRBJ1-5
CDR3: CASSSDRGNQPQHF

V: TRBV20-1
J: TRBJ2-2
CDR3: CSAITGTGFSTGELFF

V: TRBV7-3
J: TRBJ2-7
CDR3: CASSSDGFYEQYF

V: TRBV6-5
J: TRBJ2-5
CDR3: CASRSQGKTQYF

V: TRBV4-2
J: TRBJ1-4
CDR3: CASRTAFATNEKLFF

V: TRBV11-2
J: TRBJ2-1
CDR3: CASSFWLAGSYNEQFF

V: TRBV7-2
J: TRBJ2-1
CDR3: CASSLLRNEQFF

V: TRBV20-1
J: TRBJ2-7
CDR3: CSAERIDTRSSYEQYF

V: TRBV6-1
J: TRBJ1-5
CDR3: CASKPTGASNQPQHF

V: TRBV12-3/TRBV12-4
J: TRBJ2-7
CDR3: CASSPGTSGGYEQYF

V: TRBV7-2
J: TRBJ1-1
CDR3: CASRFRWENTEAFF

V: TRBV5-1
J: TRBJ1-1
CDR3: CASSLVRAMNTEAFF

V: TRBV5-1
J: TRBJ2-2
CDR3: CASNGQGGTGELFF

V: TRBV20-1
J: TRBJ1-5
CDR3: CSARGGQPQHF

V: TRBV20-1
J: TRBJ1-5
CDR3: CSASFTGASNQPQHF

V: TRBV5-1
J: TRBJ2-7
CDR3: CASSPPTGLTYEQYF

V: TRBV7-9
J: TRBJ1-1
CDR3: CASSLALVGTEAFF

V: TRBV7-3
J: TRBJ2-5
CDR3: CASSLSRSRGETQYF

V: TRBV5-1
J: TRBJ2-2
CDR3: CASSLTGIAVLAGANTGELFF

V: TRBV6-2/TRBV6-3
J: TRBJ2-1
CDR3: CASSYPGRSSYNEQFF

V: TRBV7-8
J: TRBJ2-7
CDR3: CASSVTGLEYF

V: TRBV12-3/TRBV12-4
J: TRBJ1-2
CDR3: CASSLVNYGYTF

V: TRBV20-1
J: TRBJ2-3
CDR3: CSARLGVGDTQYF

V: TRBV20-1
J: TRBJ1-2
CDR3: CSARRAGVVYGYTF

V: TRBV19
J: TRBJ1-1
CDR3: CASSRLQDGTEAFF

V: TRBV11-2
J: TRBJ1-4
CDR3: CASSLSPRGGTNEKLFF

V: TRBV7-2
J: TRBJ2-3
CDR3: CASSLGLAGGQDTQYF

V: TRBV21-1
J: TRBJ2-5
CDR3: CASSLRGQGQETQYF

V: TRBV7-2
J: TRBJ2-2
CDR3: CASSFTGTSIAGELFF

V: TRBV6-5
J: TRBJ2-3
CDR3: CASSHPEGTDTQYF

V: TRBV5-1
J: TRBJ1-1
CDR3: CASSQTGYTEAFF

V: TRBV15
J: TRBJ2-3
CDR3: CATSRGNTDTQYF

V: TRBV7-9
J: TRBJ2-2
CDR3: CASSVRDSLNTGELFF

V: TRBV15
J: TRBJ2-1
CDR3: CATSRGQSSYNEQFF

V: TRBV20-1
J: TRBJ2-5
CDR3: CSTSVPSGGRQETQYF

V: TRBV27
J: TRBJ2-3
CDR3: CASSSPGDTQYF

V: TRBV5-5
J: TRBJ1-2
CDR3: CASSLLGGGSYGYTF

V: TRBV20-1
J: TRBJ1-3
CDR3: CSAFRTHGNTIYF

V: TRBV6-5
J: TRBJ1-2
CDR3: CASSTTNYGYTF

V: TRBV18
J: TRBJ1-1
CDR3: CASLSGQGEAFF

V: TRBV18
J: TRBJ2-7
CDR3: CASSPGTQVYEQYF

V: TRBV5-1
J: TRBJ1-2
CDR3: CASSPDPDRVFYGYTF

V: TRBV7-9
J: TRBJ1-4
CDR3: CASSRTNEKLFF

V: TRBV7-9
J: TRBJ2-1
CDR3: CASSLWGDVDEQFF